The sequence of this TCR beta chain was determined in a study of CD8 T cells in ankylosing spondylitis. Study-level results: The study identified a TCR beta motif of several highly homologous variants that appeared characteristic of ankylosing spondylitis blood.

About this clonotype itself: Its antigen remains unidentified.

TCRdb recomputed calls from the 5' RACE reads with MiXCR, one row per CDR3 protein. The sample contains 200,000 or so distinct CDR3 sequences, over 15% of which appear only once. The sample taken for sequencing was blood, either unsorted or a sorted T cell fraction (not recorded which). This clonotype originated in a male donor aged 10 to 30 with ankylosing spondylitis or in good health (not recorded which).

The CDR3 DNA reads as TGCAGTGCTAGTGGGCCCAACAGAGAGTACCAAGAGACCCAGTACTTC. It is translated as CSASGPNREYQETQYF. The chain employs TRBV20-1 and TRBJ2-5; D gene unclear. The V and J ends lost 3 bases and 0 bases respectively, with 17 bases between them. From germline, CDR1 is DFQATT and CDR2 SNEGSKA (reference sequence). CDR3 length equals 16 residues.